Following are 7 T cell receptor beta chains from one sample sequenced in a study of T cell changes during pregnancy in multiple sclerosis. Using immunoSEQ multiplex PCR, the repertoire was profiled, and TCRdb retains in-frame clones only, with some absent. The table records around 50,000 clones, 70% to 90% of them present only once. Here the sequenced sample was peripheral blood, taken in the first trimester of pregnancy. The source of these receptors is a female donor with multiple sclerosis, enrolled in a pregnancy study.

The rearrangement uses TRBV6-1 and TRBJ1-3; D not certain. Trimming stripped 4 bases from V and 0 bases from J, with 10 bases between. CDR1 is MNHNS and CDR2 is SASEGT in the germline V gene. This CDR3 comprises 15 residues. For the CDR3, the DNA is TGTGCCAGCAGTGTGCCGGACTTCTCTGGAAACACCATATATTTT. Translating it yields CASSVPDFSGNTIYF.

V is TRBV6-5 and J is TRBJ2-7, with 10 nucleotides matching TRBD2. This CDR3 comprises 12 residues. Germline V gene lookup returns CDR1 MNHEY and CDR2 SVGAGI. Unmatched junction bases numbered 3, after V lost 4 bases and J lost 9 bases. The CDR3 region has the DNA TGTGCCAGCAGTTCGACTAGCGGGCGGCAGTACTTC. Translating gives CASSSTSGRQYF.

This clone appeared a single time. At one end, the junction sequence differs from germline, possibly due to a read error. The chain carries TRBV6-6 and TRBJ1-2; D gene ambiguous. There are 12 residues in the CDR3. Germline V gene data show CDR1 as MNHNY and CDR2 as SVGAGI (reference sequence). CDR3 sequence reads: CASSYGEGVISF. The DNA of the CDR3 is TGTGCCAGCAGTTACGGGGAGGGTGTCATCTCCTTC.

The rearrangement uses TRBV19 and TRBJ1-1, with 10 bases lining up with TRBD1. The CDR3 runs 13 residues. Germline assignment: CDR1 LNHDA and CDR2 SQIVND (reference sequence). With V trimmed by 10 bases and J by 6 bases, 8 bases remained unmatched. The chain's CDR3 is CATRTGGLAEAFF. CDR3 coding DNA: TGTGCCACTAGGACAGGGGGGTTGGCTGAAGCTTTCTTT.

The V call is TRBV18, the J call TRBJ2-7, with 8 bases identical to TRBD1. CDR3 length: 16 residues. Unmatched junction bases numbered 11, after V lost 6 bases and J lost 1 base. CDR1 is KGHSH, CDR2 LQKENI, per germline. CDR3 sequence: CASSLWMDRESYEQYF. CDR3 coding DNA: TGTGCCAGCTCCCTATGGATGGACAGGGAGTCCTACGAGCAGTACTTC.

The chain employs TRBV9 and TRBJ2-1; 8 bases fit TRBD2. The V segment lost 1 base and the J segment 7 bases; nucleotides outside the gene matches: 10. This CDR3 contains 16 residues. CDR1 is SGDLS, CDR2 YYNGEE, per germline. Here the CDR3 reads CASSVTPGGAGNEQFF. The CDR3 bases are TGTGCCAGCAGCGTAACTCCCGGGGGGGCCGGTAATGAGCAGTTCTTC. The entire variable domain, with the rest obtained from reference TRBV9 and TRBJ2-1, is as follows: DSGVTQTPKHLITATGQRVTLRCSPRSGDLSVYWYQQSLDQGLQFLIQYYNGEERAKGNILERFSAQQFPDLHSELNLSSLELGDSALYFCASSVTPGGAGNEQFFGPGTRLTVL.

The rearrangement uses TRBV5-1 and TRBJ1-2; D not resolved. V dropped 0 bases and J dropped 2 bases, with 8 bases sitting between them. The CDR3 is 14 residues long. Germline CDR1 is SGHRS and CDR2 is YFSETQ. CDR3 sequence (DNA): TGCGCCAGCAGCTTGGTTGGGCAGAACTATGGCTACACCTTC. Amino acids: CASSLVGQNYGYTF. Complete variable domain (other parts from reference TRBV5-1 and TRBJ1-2): KAGVTQTPRYLIKTRGQQVTLSCSPISGHRSVSWYQQTPGQGLQFLFEYFSETQRNKGNFPGRFSGRQFSNSRSEMNVSTLELGDSALYLCASSLVGQNYGYTFGSGTRLTVV.